This TCR beta chain appears in the sequencing data of a study of identical twins listed by TCRdb under 2016. Study-level background: TCR alpha and beta repertoires from monozygotic twins, unrelated adults of various ages and cord blood were deep-sequenced to test whether fetal clonotypes persist. To rule out contamination, the twin experiments were replicated at different times with different library preparation protocols. Broad study findings and their caveats: Zero-insertion analyses could be partly confounded by invariant T cells such as MAIT and iNKT, although diverse VJ usage argued against such confounding for most clonotypes. Excess twin sharing in beta out-of-frame sequences was weaker because fewer shared sequences lowered the signal-to-noise ratio. In monozygotic twins, recombination models systematically underestimated out-of-frame TCR alpha sharing, but the models matched the sharing seen between unrelated individuals. Abundant cord blood beta clonotypes carried fewer insertions; young adult naive repertoires showed a weaker similar trend, while memory repertoires showed none. Because the same donors could not be followed over many years, conclusions were based on cross-sectional statistical analysis. Compared with coincidental sharing between unrelated individuals, out-of-frame TCR alpha sequences shared between twins showed an excess of sequences with low generation probability.

With respect to this clonotype: No cognate antigen has been identified for it. Qualities for individual bases were not recorded, and no much larger clone is one base off.

Every donor in the study was a healthy Caucasian. Three pairs of female monozygotic twins, all aged about 18 to 30 years, were included in the twin cohort. Using Miltenyi CD45RO+ enrichment and human naive T-cell isolation kits, memory (CD45RO+) and naive T cells were isolated from PBMC. The cysteine opens and the phenylalanine closes a CDR3 of 15 amino acids. CDR3 DNA is the only sequence kept; it has 45 bases, read in frame from the first base. The germline V gene (reference sequence) provides CDR1 SGHNT and CDR2 YYREEE. Between the V and J ends, shortened by 1 base and 1 base respectively, the junction contains 8 bases. Receptor libraries were prepared by 5' RACE. The instrument was an Illumina HiSeq 2000. A universal primer binding site was added through template switching, and the final cDNA carried a unique molecular identifier so that TCR cDNA molecules could be counted accurately. Specific primers in the conserved constant-segment region were used to synthesize first-strand cDNA for the TCR alpha and beta chains. Each cDNA library was double barcoded, with a SMART-Mk sample barcode plus Illumina barcodes, to control for contamination. Two successive PCR steps introduced TruSeq adapter sequences along with Illumina sample barcodes. Sequencing of the TCR alpha and beta cDNA libraries was done on the Illumina HiSeq platform using custom primers. The original methods were these. Raw reads were processed with MiGEC to extract unique molecular identifiers, and MiXCR was used to determine CDR3 positions. For each individual, recombination models were inferred using an EM algorithm with the repgenHMM and IGoR tools. The analysis of shared clonotypes was done with the tcR package in R, with sharing normalized by the product of cloneset sizes. Out-of-frame nonproductive sequences were analyzed to study raw recombination free of thymic and clonal selection effects. In-frame beta chains were kept once TCRdb had trimmed the public reads at Q25 with fastp and called clones with MiXCR. A single entry per CDR3 protein holds the most common genes and DNA from its merged rows. These V and J calls are TCRdb output, not the study's own analysis. In this sample the table shows about 260,000 distinct CDR3 sequences, 5.5% to 7% of which occur a single time. Of the sample, 3% to 4% falls within the top ten clones.

The data were also submitted as part of a second study, on yellow fever vaccine responses in identical twins. That second publication adds: The T cell response to vaccination in identical twins was reported by the authors to appear partly convergent and partly personalized. In the study, vaccine-responding T cell clones were precisely tracked in identical twins.

The receptor was derived from a woman younger than 35 in good health. Sequenced sample: memory (CD45RO+) T cells sorted from blood. The cell subset or site label of this sample denotes: CD45RO+ enriched T cells. This chain joins TRBV5-4 to TRBJ2-2; the D region possibly corresponds to TRBD1 (6 bases align). The nucleotide sequence reads TGTGCCAGCAGCTTGAAGGGACAGAACACCGGGGAGCTGTTTTTT. Its product reads: CASSLKGQNTGELFF.